One sample yielded the 12 T cell receptor beta chains listed below, sequenced in a study of blood T cell repertoires in COVID-19. Data came from immunoSEQ multiplex PCR; TCRdb stores just in-frame clones and leaves some out. Here the sample spans some 80,000 clones, about nine tenths being singletons. Sequencing was done on a sample of peripheral blood. Every receptor here comes from a human donor in a cohort sampled during active COVID-19.

The chain couples TRBV15 to TRBJ2-3; 11 bases agree with TRBD2. Germline V gene sequence: CDR1 LNHNV, CDR2 YYDKDF (reference sequence). This CDR3 has 15 residues. The J segment lost 6 bases and the V segment lost 8 bases, leaving 10 bases of the junction unmatched. The CDR3 bases are TGTGCCACCGCTCCGGGTAGCGGGGGGGGCGATACGCAGTATTTT. It codes for CATAPGSGGGDTQYF. The whole variable domain, remainder taken from reference TRBV15 and TRBJ2-3, is DAMVIQNPRYQVTQFGKPVTLSCSQTLNHNVMYWYQQKSSQAPKLLFHYYDKDFNNEADTPDNFQSRRPNTSFCFLDIRSPGLGDTAMYLCATAPGSGGGDTQYFGPGTRLTVL.

This sequence joins TRBV19 and TRBJ2-1, with 8 bases that match TRBD2. The CDR3 loop spans 14 amino acids. The V segment lost 3 bases and the J segment 5 bases; nucleotides outside the gene matches: 3. Per the germline V gene, CDR1 is LNHDA and CDR2 is SQIVND (reference sequence). CDR3 nucleotide sequence: TGTGCCAGTAGTATCCGGGAGGGCCACAATGAGCAGTTCTTC. This translates into CASSIREGHNEQFF.

The gene calls are TRBV10-3 and TRBJ1-2; D is perhaps TRBD1 (5 bases). The CDR3 extends over 14 amino acids. Trimming took off 4 bases at V and 4 bases at J, with 13 bases between the two ends. The germline CDR1 and CDR2 sequences are ENHRY and SYGVKD. CDR3 region: CAISVGGPSYGYTF. As DNA, the CDR3 is TGTGCCATCAGTGTCGGGGGACCTAGCTATGGCTACACCTTC.

V usage is TRBV2 and J usage is TRBJ2-3, with D unclear. This CDR3 comprises 15 residues. Germline values: CDR1 SNHLY, CDR2 FYNNEI. Trimming stripped 4 bases from V and 0 bases from J, with 11 bases between. The CDR3 DNA is TGTGCCAGCAGTGCCCAGGCAACTAGCACAGATACGCAGTATTTT. Translation: CASSAQATSTDTQYF.

V and J are TRBV28 and TRBJ1-2; D unclear. This CDR3 region has 13 residues. Germline lookup yields CDR1 MDHEN and CDR2 SYDVKM. Deletions cut 1 base from V and 0 bases from J, with 3 bases between. The CDR3 loop reads CASSLFSNYGYTF. In DNA form, the CDR3 reads TGTGCCAGCAGTTTATTCTCTAACTATGGCTACACCTTC.

The rearrangement joins TRBV7-9 to TRBJ1-1; possible D gene TRBD1, 5 bases. This CDR3 is 15 amino acids long. Germline V gives CDR1 SEHNR, CDR2 FQNEAQ (reference sequence). Trimming took off 5 bases at V and 1 base at J, with 14 bases between the two ends. The CDR3 coding sequence is TGTGCCAGCAGCCCCCCCGCAGGACAGAACACTGAAGCTTTCTTT. Protein sequence: CASSPPAGQNTEAFF.

This sequence joins TRBV10-2 and TRBJ2-3, with 9 bases lining up with TRBD1. Germline trimming cut 3 bases from V and 4 bases from J; bases unmatched to any gene: 11. Per germline, CDR1 WSHSY and CDR2 SAAADI. This CDR3 is built from 17 residues. CDR3 loop: CASSEGWGDRDADTQYF. The CDR3 coding sequence is TGCGCCAGCAGTGAAGGGTGGGGGGACAGGGACGCAGATACGCAGTATTTT.

Note on this clone: One end of the junction varies from germline; a read error may be responsible. V gene TRBV15 combines with J gene TRBJ2-6; maybe TRBD2 (6 bases). From germline, CDR1 is LNHNV and CDR2 YYDKDF (reference sequence). The CDR3 extends over 16 amino acids. The CDR3 loop reads CATSRVGGAGTNVLTF. CDR3 in DNA: TGTGCCACCAGCAGAGTCGGGGGTGCTGGGACCAACGTCCTGACTTTC.

The V call is TRBV15, the J call TRBJ2-3; 8 bases fit TRBD1. Trimming at V came to 5 bases and at J to 0 bases, leaving 10 bases not matched to a gene. CDR1 is LNHNV, CDR2 YYDKDF, per germline (reference sequence). CDR3 size: 17 residues. The CDR3 loop is CATSQGGQAPSTDTQYF. Here the CDR3 DNA reads TGTGCCACCAGCCAAGGGGGACAGGCCCCTAGCACAGATACGCAGTATTTT.

The rearrangement joins TRBV5-1 to TRBJ2-2, with TRBD1 matching 7 bases. J was trimmed by 7 bases and V by 2 bases; bases with no gene match: 8. The V gene's germline CDR1 is SGHRS and CDR2 YFSETQ. The CDR3 length is 15 residues. DNA of the CDR3: TGCGCCAGCAGCTTCCACAGGGGAAGGAACGGGGAGCTGTTTTTT. Residues: CASSFHRGRNGELFF.

This chain connects TRBV9 to TRBJ2-1; 7 bases agree with TRBD2. The CDR3 has 15 residues. CDR1 and CDR2 from the germline V gene are SGDLS and YYNGEE. J lost 8 bases, V lost 4 bases, and 12 bases had no gene match. CDR3 DNA sequence: TGTGCCAGCAGCCGTGGGGAGGGCGTATCTGATGAGCAGTTCTTC. Amino acids: CASSRGEGVSDEQFF.

This chain joins TRBV5-1 and TRBJ1-2; a possible D gene is TRBD1 (5 bases). V was pared by 4 bases and J by 6 bases, with 19 bases between. CDR3 size: 15 residues. The germline CDR1 and CDR2 sequences are SGHRS and YFSETQ. The CDR3 sequence: CASSPRQQLNDGYTF. CDR3 nucleotides: TGCGCCAGCAGCCCCAGACAGCAGCTAAACGATGGCTACACCTTC.